The 2 T cell receptor beta chains given below trace back to one sample, sequenced in a study of graft-versus-host responses after intestinal transplantation. Their antigens are not known. Produced via immunoSEQ multiplex PCR; TCRdb's table is partial and in-frame only. Of 100,000 to 120,000 clones in the sample, approximately 92% were seen once. The source material was unstimulated CD8+ T cells sorted from spleen or lymph node cells, sampled before intestinal transplant. These receptors were taken from a human donor who received an intestinal transplant.

This clone was recorded a few times. The V call is TRBV4-1, the J call TRBJ2-7; D perhaps matches TRBD2 (6 bases). CDR1 and CDR2 from the germline V gene are MGHRA and YSYEKL. V was clipped by 5 bases and J by 2 bases, with 16 bases between them. This CDR3 region has 15 residues. CDR3 nucleotides: TGCGCCAGCAGCTTTCAGTGGGCGGGGACCTACGAGCAGTACTTC. Residues: CASSFQWAGTYEQYF.

Comment on this clone: At one boundary the junction diverges from the germline segment, which might be a read error. The chain uses TRBV7-9 and TRBJ1-1, with D tentatively TRBD1 (6 bases). This CDR3 contains 13 residues. CDR1 and CDR2 from the germline V gene are SEHNR and FQNEAQ (reference sequence). CDR3 sequence: CASSATTGQQPSF. The CDR3 region has the DNA TGTGCCAGCAGCGCCACTACAGGGCAGCAACCGTCCTTT. Complete variable domain (other parts from reference TRBV7-9 and TRBJ1-1): DTGVSQNPRHKITKRGQNVTFRCDPISEHNRLYWYRQTLGQGPEFLTYFQNEAQLEKSRLLSDRFSAERPKGSFSTLEIQRTEQGDSAMYLCASSATTGQQPSFGQGTRLTVV.